The 30 T cell receptor beta chains below come from one sample, sequenced in a study of blood T cell repertoires in COVID-19. Here immunoSEQ multiplex PCR was the method, and the copy in TCRdb shows in-frame clones only, minus some. The repertoire includes under 250,000 clones, approximately 78% of them detected once, and around 12% sits in the top ten. The sequenced sample consisted of peripheral blood. The receptors here all came from a middle-aged woman with acute or convalescent COVID-19.

J is TRBJ1-2 and V is TRBV6-6; D unclear. Germline V CDR1 and CDR2: MNHNY, SVGAGI (reference sequence). The CDR3 spans 12 residues. V was clipped by 7 bases and J by 5 bases, with 11 bases between them. The CDR3 bases are TGTGCCAGCACTCTCACGGGATATGGCTACACCTTC. Its protein is CASTLTGYGYTF.

The V call is TRBV15, the J call TRBJ1-6, with a possible D match to TRBD1 (5 bases). V lost 3 bases to trimming and J lost 5 bases, with 5 bases between them. CDR1 and CDR2 from the germline V gene are LNHNV and YYDKDF (reference sequence). The CDR3 contains 13 residues. The chain's CDR3 is CATSRTDNSPLHF. DNA for the CDR3: TGTGCCACCAGCAGGACAGATAATTCACCCCTCCACTTT.

The chain joins TRBV30 to TRBJ1-2; TRBD1 is a possible D gene (5 bases). This CDR3 has 14 amino acids. CDR1 and CDR2 (germline): GTSNPN, SVGIG (reference sequence). The V gene lost 0 bases and the J gene lost 4 bases, with 12 bases spanning the gap. For the CDR3, the DNA is TGTGCCTGGAGTGTCCCAGGGCAACTCTATGGCTACACCTTC. It codes for CAWSVPGQLYGYTF.

The genes are TRBV6-6 and TRBJ2-5; D remains unclear. CDR1 is MNHNY, CDR2 SVGAGI, per germline (reference sequence). CDR3 length: 12 amino acids. V dropped 0 bases and J dropped 3 bases, with 2 bases sitting between them. The CDR3 here is CASSYSEETQYF. The CDR3 nucleotides read TGTGCCAGCAGTTACTCCGAAGAGACCCAGTACTTC.

In its sample, this clone was seen a few times. This chain links TRBV20-1 with TRBJ1-1; D is perhaps TRBD1 (5 bases). Germline V gene data show CDR1 as DFQATT and CDR2 as SNEGSKA (reference sequence). V lost 8 bases, J lost 5 bases, and 12 bases lay in between. This CDR3 region has 11 residues. CDR3 coding DNA: TGCAGTTTGAGGGGAGGGACTGAAGCTTTCTTT. It yields the protein CSLRGGTEAFF.

This sequence joins TRBV2 and TRBJ2-3; tentative D call: TRBD1 (6 bases). The V gene lost 7 bases and the J gene lost 3 bases, with 14 bases spanning the gap. CDR1 is SNHLY, CDR2 FYNNEI, per germline. The CDR3 runs 14 residues. The CDR3 coding sequence is TGTGCCAGCATGGGACATGGGGCGACAGATACGCAGTATTTT. Its translation: CASMGHGATDTQYF. Using reference TRBV2 and TRBJ2-3 for the parts outside the CDR3, the full variable domain is EPEVTQTPSHQVTQMGQEVILRCVPISNHLYFYWYRQILGQKVEFLVSFYNNEISEKSEIFDDQFSVERPDGSNFTLKIRSTKLEDSAMYFCASMGHGATDTQYFGPGTRLTVL.

Here the CDR3 reads CASSLRPGQGAKGTNGYTF. The DNA for the CDR3 is TGCGCCAGCAGCTTGCGGCCGGGTCAGGGGGCTAAGGGGACCAATGGCTACACCTTC. This chain uses TRBV5-1 with TRBJ1-2; TRBD1 agrees at 8 bases. The CDR3 length is 19 residues. Germline CDR1 and CDR2: SGHRS and YFSETQ. V was pared by 1 base and J by 6 bases, with 20 bases of the junction left unmatched.

The chain combines TRBV2 with TRBJ2-7, with TRBD1 matching 7 bases. Germline CDR1 reads SNHLY; CDR2 reads FYNNEI. The J segment lost 3 bases and the V segment lost 4 bases, leaving 6 bases of the junction unmatched. The CDR3 is 14 amino acids. CDR3 DNA: TGTGCCAGCAGTGGCAGGGGGATAAACTACGAGCAGTACTTC. It translates to CASSGRGINYEQYF.

The CDR3 sequence: CASSHGQGASSYEQYF. Here the CDR3 DNA reads TGTGCCAGCAGCCACGGACAGGGGGCCTCTTCCTACGAGCAGTACTTC. The genes are TRBV3-1 (or the pseudogene TRBV3-2) and TRBJ2-7, with TRBD1 matching over 11 bases. CDR1 is LGHDT and CDR2 is YNNKEL in the germline V gene (reference sequence). Unmatched junction bases numbered 5, after V lost 3 bases and J lost 1 base. CDR3 size: 16 residues.

This chain uses TRBV2 with TRBJ2-5, with 8 nucleotides matching TRBD2. The CDR3 is 14 residues long. Germline trimming cut 6 bases from V and 1 base from J; bases unmatched to any gene: 4. The germline V gene has CDR1 SNHLY and CDR2 FYNNEI. The CDR3 loop is CASSGRGRQETQYF. CDR3 coding DNA: TGTGCCAGCAGCGGGAGGGGTCGCCAAGAGACCCAGTACTTC.

The V gene is TRBV29-1, the J gene TRBJ1-2, with a possible D match to TRBD1 (6 bases). The V end was cut by 2 bases, the J end by 4 bases, with 11 bases between. The CDR3 covers 13 residues. The germline V gene has CDR1 SQVTM and CDR2 ANQGSEA. DNA of the CDR3: TGCAGCGTTGAAAAGGGGGAAATCTATGGCTACACCTTC. Amino acid sequence: CSVEKGEIYGYTF. The variable domain in full, with the rest retrieved from reference TRBV29-1 and TRBJ1-2, is SAVISQKPSRDICQRGTSLTIQCQVDSQVTMMFWYRQQPGQSLTLIATANQGSEATYESGFVIDKFPISRPNLTFSTLTVSNMSPEDSSIYLCSVEKGEIYGYTFGSGTRLTVV.

This chain uses TRBV7-9 with TRBJ2-6; a possible D gene is TRBD1 (6 bases). This CDR3 spans 19 amino acids. The germline V and J ends were trimmed by 4 bases and 0 bases, with 19 bases remaining between them. Germline V CDR1 and CDR2: SEHNR, FQNEAQ (reference sequence). The CDR3 DNA reads TGTGCCAGCAGCTCGCCATACAGGGATCCCCGCTCTGGGGCCAACGTCCTGACTTTC. It codes for CASSSPYRDPRSGANVLTF.

V gene TRBV11-2 combines with J gene TRBJ2-3; unclear D gene. The V gene lost 7 bases and the J gene lost 5 bases, with 7 bases spanning the gap. Germline V gene data show CDR1 as SGHAT and CDR2 as FQNNGV. This CDR3 comprises 11 residues. The CDR3 is CASNSGDTQYF. As DNA, the CDR3 is TGTGCCAGCAACTCTGGAGATACGCAGTATTTT.

The chain has TRBV2 and TRBJ2-7; 9 bases are shared with TRBD2. Germline V gene lookup returns CDR1 SNHLY and CDR2 FYNNEI. The CDR3 totals 15 residues. Trimming cost V 3 bases and J 6 bases; bases outside gene matches: 9. The CDR3 bases are TGTGCCAGCAGTGATTTTTTGGCACTAGCGGGCGAGCAGTACTTC. This gives the protein CASSDFLALAGEQYF.

This chain joins TRBV6-2 or TRBV6-3 and TRBJ2-6; a possible D gene is TRBD1 (5 bases). V lost 6 bases and J 0 bases, leaving 15 bases between the germline ends. The CDR3 spans 17 residues. In germline, CDR1 is MNHEY, CDR2 SVGEGT. In DNA, the CDR3 is TGTGCCAGCAGCTTGGCAGGGCCTTCCTCTGGGGCCAACGTCCTGACTTTC. As protein: CASSLAGPSSGANVLTF.

The chain links TRBV13 to TRBJ2-1; TRBD1 aligns across 12 bases. The CDR3 extends over 21 amino acids. Per germline, CDR1 PRHDT and CDR2 FYEKMQ (reference sequence). V lost 1 base, J lost 9 bases, and 22 bases stayed unmatched. CDR3 sequence: CASSLEVPGTGGVIRPSEQFF. In DNA form, the CDR3 reads TGTGCCAGCAGCTTAGAGGTTCCAGGGACAGGGGGCGTTATCAGGCCTTCTGAGCAGTTCTTC.

The gene calls are TRBV18 and TRBJ2-7; no clear D. V lost 1 base, J lost 6 bases, and 13 bases lay in between. Germline values: CDR1 KGHSH, CDR2 LQKENI. The CDR3 spans 14 residues. DNA for the CDR3: TGTGCCAGCTCACCACGCGGAAGAGAGATCGAGCAGTACTTC. Residues: CASSPRGREIEQYF.

Only a few counts were recorded for this clone. At the DNA level, this CDR3 is encoded by other sequences in the same sample as well. This chain joins TRBV10-3 and TRBJ1-1; 7 positions match TRBD1. Germline V CDR1 and CDR2: ENHRY, SYGVKD. This CDR3 spans 13 amino acids. Trimming at V came to 6 bases and at J to 5 bases, leaving 6 bases not matched to a gene. In nucleotides, the CDR3 is TGTGCCATCAGAGATACAGGGGTGACTGAAGCTTTCTTT. It translates to CAIRDTGVTEAFF.

The chain is built from TRBV6-2 or TRBV6-3 and TRBJ1-1; D gene uncertain. This CDR3 is 13 amino acids long. In germline, CDR1 is MNHEY, CDR2 SVGEGT. V was clipped by 2 bases and J by 3 bases, with 7 bases between them. The CDR3 nucleotides are TGTGCCAGCAGTTACACTCTAGACACTGAAGCTTTCTTT. This gives the protein CASSYTLDTEAFF.

This clone was observed a handful of times. V and J are TRBV7-2 and TRBJ1-2; 9 bases match TRBD1. Germline CDR1 and CDR2: SGHTA and FQGNSA. Trimming cost V 3 bases and J 8 bases; bases outside gene matches: 13. This CDR3 is 16 amino acids long. The CDR3 sequence is CASSFGDRVATLGYTF. CDR3 bases: TGTGCCAGCAGCTTCGGGGACAGGGTCGCTACTCTAGGCTACACCTTC.

V is TRBV10-3 and J is TRBJ1-1, with D unresolved. The CDR3 is made up of 13 amino acids. Trimming left V 6 bases short and J 0 bases short, with 8 bases between. In germline, CDR1 is ENHRY, CDR2 SYGVKD. CDR3 coding DNA: TGTGCCATCAGCCGGGATTTGAACACTGAAGCTTTCTTT. Its protein is CAISRDLNTEAFF.

V gene TRBV11-2 combines with J gene TRBJ2-4; TRBD2 aligns across 14 bases. With V trimmed by 4 bases and J by 7 bases, 6 bases remained unmatched. Germline lookup yields CDR1 SGHAT and CDR2 FQNNGV. This CDR3 is 16 amino acids long. The CDR3 protein is CASSSGLAGEWNIQYF. The CDR3 DNA is TGTGCCAGCAGCTCGGGACTAGCGGGAGAGTGGAACATTCAGTACTTC.

Here the CDR3 reads CASSWRLAGTDTQYF. CDR3 nucleotides: TGTGCCAGCAGTTGGAGGCTAGCGGGCACAGATACGCAGTATTTT. V and J are TRBV2 and TRBJ2-3; 7 positions agree with TRBD2. The CDR3 is made up of 15 amino acids. Trimming took 5 bases from V and 1 from J; bases not matched to a gene: 6. CDR1 is SNHLY and CDR2 is FYNNEI in the germline V gene.

This clone was observed a single time. The CDR3 nucleotides are TGTGCCAGCAGTTACTCGGGGGCCGGGACAAACGATCAGCCCCAGCATTTT. Encoded protein: CASSYSGAGTNDQPQHF. The V call is TRBV6-2 or TRBV6-3, the J call TRBJ1-5, with D possibly matching TRBD1 (6 bases). Germline loops: CDR1 MNHEY, CDR2 SVGEGT. The germline V and J ends were trimmed by 0 bases and 5 bases, with 17 bases remaining between them. The CDR3 runs to 17 residues.

The rearrangement uses TRBV5-6 and TRBJ1-2; 7 bases map to TRBD1. The germline V gene has CDR1 SGHDT and CDR2 YYEEEE. Unmatched junction bases numbered 10, after V lost 7 bases and J lost 7 bases. This CDR3 region has 13 residues. CDR3 DNA sequence: TGTGCCAGCGGTATGACAGGGTCGGGTGGCTACACCTTC. Its protein is CASGMTGSGGYTF.

V usage is TRBV27 and J usage is TRBJ1-2; unclear D gene. Trimming removed 4 bases from V and 7 bases from J, with 16 bases in between. Germline assignment: CDR1 MNHEY and CDR2 SMNVEV (reference sequence). The length of the CDR3 is 14 residues. The CDR3 region has the DNA TGTGCCAGCAGTTATAGGGAGGACGGAACTGGCTACACCTTC. Amino acid sequence: CASSYREDGTGYTF.

CDR3 sequence: CAWSEIRGPNEQFF. The DNA for the CDR3 is TGTGCCTGGAGTGAGATCAGGGGCCCCAATGAGCAGTTCTTC. The chain is built from TRBV30 and TRBJ2-1; the D gene is possibly TRBD1 (6 bases). Germline V gene lookup returns CDR1 GTSNPN and CDR2 SVGIG (reference sequence). The CDR3 is made up of 14 amino acids. Trimming left V 1 base short and J 6 bases short, with 13 bases between.

The rearrangement joins TRBV3-1 (or the pseudogene TRBV3-2) to TRBJ1-2; D unclear. Germline V CDR1 and CDR2: LGHDT, YNNKEL (reference sequence). The CDR3 has 15 residues. V was pared by 4 bases and J by 3 bases, with 15 bases between. CDR3 amino acids: CASSLRGRSHYGYTF. DNA of the CDR3: TGTGCCAGCAGCCTCCGCGGCCGATCTCACTATGGCTACACCTTC.

This chain links TRBV5-1 with TRBJ1-4; tentative D call: TRBD1 (5 bases). The CDR3 sequence is 15 residues long. The V and J ends lost 3 bases and 10 bases respectively, with 19 bases between them. CDR1 and CDR2 (germline): SGHRS, YFSETQ. Here the CDR3 DNA reads TGCGCCAGCAGCTCTGGGGGGGTTACACAAGGAAAACTGTTTTTT. It yields the protein CASSSGGVTQGKLFF.

The V and J genes are TRBV3-1 (or the pseudogene TRBV3-2) and TRBJ1-4; the match to TRBD1 covers 7 bases. This CDR3 contains 14 residues. Germline CDR1 LGHDT, CDR2 YNNKEL (reference sequence). After removal of 3 bases from V and 6 bases from J, the junction contained 4 bases not matched to a gene. The CDR3 bases are TGTGCCAGCAGCCAGCTAGGGGGCCATGAAAAACTGTTTTTT. This encodes CASSQLGGHEKLFF.